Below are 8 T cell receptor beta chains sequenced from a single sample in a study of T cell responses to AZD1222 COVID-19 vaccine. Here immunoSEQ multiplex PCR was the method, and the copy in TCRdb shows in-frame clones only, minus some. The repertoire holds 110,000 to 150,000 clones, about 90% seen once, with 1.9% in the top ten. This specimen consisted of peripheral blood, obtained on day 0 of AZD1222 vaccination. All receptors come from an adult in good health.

The CDR3 loop reads CASRSQTGSGNTIYF. Here the CDR3 DNA reads TGTGCCAGCCGATCCCAGACAGGCTCTGGAAACACCATATATTTT. The genes are TRBV5-4 and TRBJ1-3, with D perhaps TRBD1 (6 bases). Germline V gene data show CDR1 as SGHNT and CDR2 as YYREEE (reference sequence). The V gene lost 7 bases and the J gene lost 0 bases, with 14 bases spanning the gap. This CDR3 region has 15 residues.

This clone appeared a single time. DNA for the CDR3: TGTGCCAGCAGCTTGGTCGACAAAAACATTCAGTACTTC. Translating it yields CASSLVDKNIQYF. V gene TRBV5-4 combines with J gene TRBJ2-4, with D hard to call. The CDR3 has 13 amino acids. Germline loops: CDR1 SGHNT, CDR2 YYREEE (reference sequence). Trimming pared 0 bases from V and 3 bases from J, leaving 4 bases between.

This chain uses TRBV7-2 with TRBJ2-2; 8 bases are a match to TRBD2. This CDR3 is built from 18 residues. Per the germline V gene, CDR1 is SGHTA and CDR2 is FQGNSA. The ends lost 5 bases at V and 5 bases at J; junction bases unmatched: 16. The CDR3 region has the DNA TGTGCCAGCAGCCCCCAAAGCGGGGGCCCTTTGGGAACCGGGGAGCTGTTTTTT. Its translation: CASSPQSGGPLGTGELFF.

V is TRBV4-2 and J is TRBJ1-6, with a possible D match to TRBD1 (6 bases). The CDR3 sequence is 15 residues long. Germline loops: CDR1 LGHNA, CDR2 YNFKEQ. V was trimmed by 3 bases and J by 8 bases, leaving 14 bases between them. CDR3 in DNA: TGTGCCAGCAGCCAGGGGGCTCGCGGGGATTCACCCCTCCACTTT. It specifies CASSQGARGDSPLHF.

This CDR3 reads CASSPRGTGELFF. The CDR3 coding sequence is TGTGCCAGCTCACCCCGGGGCACCGGGGAGCTGTTTTTT. The chain combines TRBV18 with TRBJ2-2; D might be TRBD2 (5 bases). From germline, CDR1 is KGHSH and CDR2 LQKENI. The length of the CDR3 is 13 residues. V lost 3 bases and J lost 4, with 6 bases in between.

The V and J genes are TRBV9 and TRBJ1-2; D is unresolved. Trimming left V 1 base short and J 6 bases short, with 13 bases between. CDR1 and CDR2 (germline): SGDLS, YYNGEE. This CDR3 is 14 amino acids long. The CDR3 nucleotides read TGTGCCAGCAGCGTAAGGGAGGGTCTAAATGGCTACACCTTC. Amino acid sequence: CASSVREGLNGYTF.

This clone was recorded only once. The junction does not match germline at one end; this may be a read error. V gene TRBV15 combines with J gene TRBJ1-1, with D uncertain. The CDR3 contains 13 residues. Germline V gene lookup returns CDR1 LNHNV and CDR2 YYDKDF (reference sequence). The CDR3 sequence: CATSSPPNPEAFF. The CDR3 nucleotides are TGTGCCACCAGTAGTCCCCCGAACCCTGAAGCTTTCTTT.

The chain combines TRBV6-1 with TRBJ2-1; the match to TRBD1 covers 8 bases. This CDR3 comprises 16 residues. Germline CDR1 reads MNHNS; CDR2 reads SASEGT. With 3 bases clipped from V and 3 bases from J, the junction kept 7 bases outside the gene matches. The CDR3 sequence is CASSETGANRYNEQFF. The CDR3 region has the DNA TGTGCCAGCAGTGAGACAGGGGCCAATCGCTACAATGAGCAGTTCTTC.